This T cell receptor (beta chain) was captured by sequencing in a study of cytomegalovirus exposure and HLA in healthy donors. J lost 6 bases, V lost 4 bases, and 8 bases had no gene match. CDR3 length: 16 residues. Germline CDR1 SGHRS, CDR2 YFSETQ. Researchers ran the PCR with 60 Vbeta and 13 Jbeta primers. Sequencing used immunoSEQ multiplex PCR; TCRdb keeps in-frame clones, though not all of them. The sample carries 95,000 to 100,000 clones, around three quarters recorded once. This sequence originates from a man in his forties in good health and CMV-seronegative. The V and J genes are TRBV5-1 and TRBJ1-6; 9 bases line up with TRBD1. Sample: PBMCs. The CDR3 loop is CASSLPGDRVNSPLHF. CDR3 nucleotide sequence: TGCGCCAGCAGCCTGCCTGGGGACAGGGTTAATTCACCCCTCCACTTT.